This TCR beta chain originates from a study of identifying expanded T cells in peripheral blood. Method: immunoSEQ multiplex PCR; TCRdb's copy keeps in-frame clones and lacks some. The repertoire includes nearly 60,000 clones, approximately 89% of them detected once, and 3% to 4% sits in the top ten. With V trimmed by 3 bases and J by 2 bases, 7 bases remained unmatched. The CDR3 sequence is 15 residues long. Germline V gene data show CDR1 as SGHRS and CDR2 as YFSETQ. The sample comprised blood. This sequence originates from a person aged 18 to 69 in good health. The V gene is TRBV5-1, the J gene TRBJ2-7; 8 nucleotides agree with TRBD1. The CDR3 protein is CASSSFGQGAYEQYF. Here the CDR3 DNA reads TGCGCCAGCAGCTCGTTCGGACAGGGAGCCTACGAGCAGTACTTC. Complete variable domain (other parts from reference TRBV5-1 and TRBJ2-7): KAGVTQTPRYLIKTRGQQVTLSCSPISGHRSVSWYQQTPGQGLQFLFEYFSETQRNKGNFPGRFSGRQFSNSRSEMNVSTLELGDSALYLCASSSFGQGAYEQYFGPGTRLTVT.